These T cell receptor beta chains were read from a single sample in a study of T-cell memory formation after mild COVID-19. One entry per CDR3 protein, called by TCRdb with MiXCR from the 5' RACE reads. This repertoire shows roughly 550,000 distinct CDR3 sequences, approximately 20% found once; its top ten account for around 13%. The specimen sequenced was PBMCs or a T cell subset sorted from them (not recorded which). The receptor set was obtained from an adult woman who had mild COVID-19 (a few samples of this study predate the infection). Cell type and time point are not known. The conserved cysteine and the conserved F or W are not part of the CDR3 here. Clone size is shown for a subset of rows, as once, few, many or a class of expanded clone.

v_call	clone_size	j_call	cdr3_aa
TRBV14	.	TRBJ2-5	ASSQRQRKETQY
TRBV12-3/TRBV12-4	.	TRBJ1-2	ASSFSGGYT
TRBV7-2	many	TRBJ2-2	ASSFFEWAGELF
TRBV6-2/TRBV6-3	.	TRBJ2-1	ASSYLLAVYNEQF
TRBV7-9	few	TRBJ2-7	ASSSPRDRGNEQY
TRBV24-1	.	TRBJ2-7	ATSDSGFHEQY
TRBV4-2	.	TRBJ1-1	ASSQDRTANEAF
TRBV27	.	TRBJ1-1	ASTPGAPADTEAF
TRBV5-5	.	TRBJ1-6	ASRGEPPHNSPLH
TRBV5-5	.	TRBJ2-1	ASSPTGAREQF
TRBV3-1	.	TRBJ2-6	ASSSVAGGPGANVLT
TRBV7-6	few	TRBJ2-1	ASSLVWGQQIGNEQF